These 6 T cell receptor beta chains came from one sample sequenced in a study of T cells in Graves' hyperthyroidism and ophthalmopathy. RNA transcripts were the template for amplifying TCR beta CDR3 regions. During a first-round RT-PCR of the TCR CDR3, the HTBI primer set was used. TCRdb analysed the multiplex PCR reads with MiXCR anew, one entry per CDR3 protein. The sample has more than 250,000 distinct CDR3 sequences, roughly 15% seen once. Sequencing input: blood. The receptors here all came from a woman between 45 and 65 years old with Graves' hyperthyroidism that later progressed to Graves' ophthalmopathy.

The chain couples TRBV3-1 to TRBJ2-7; 7 bases agree with TRBD2. The junction had 2 bases not matched to a gene; V was cut back by 3 bases and J by 6 bases. CDR3 length equals 12 residues. Germline V CDR1 and CDR2: LGHDT, YNNKEL (reference sequence). This chain's CDR3 is CASSHRTSEQYF. In nucleotides, the CDR3 is TGTGCCAGCAGCCATCGGACTAGCGAGCAGTACTTC.

The sample holds many counts of this clonotype. The CDR3 DNA sequence: TGTGCCAGCAGTTTATGGGCTCGGGGCAGGGGGTCCTACAATGAGCAGTTCTTC. This gives the protein CASSLWARGRGSYNEQFF. The gene calls are TRBV28 and TRBJ2-1, with 7 bases identical to TRBD1. CDR1 is MDHEN, CDR2 SYDVKM, per germline. This CDR3 has 18 residues. V lost 0 bases and J lost 1; bases outside the gene matches: 9.

This clonotype was seen only a few times. The rearrangement links TRBV7-9 to TRBJ1-4; D remains ambiguous. V was clipped by 5 bases and J by 6 bases, with 13 bases between them. CDR3 size: 14 residues. Germline loops: CDR1 SEHNR, CDR2 FQNEAQ (reference sequence). CDR3 region: CASSHLHGDEKLFF. CDR3 nucleotides: TGTGCCAGCAGCCACCTCCACGGTGATGAAAAACTGTTTTTT.

The V and J genes are TRBV24-1 and TRBJ2-7, with TRBD2 identical over 8 bases. The germline V gene has CDR1 KGHDR and CDR2 SFDVKD. V was pared by 2 bases and J by 1 base, with 6 bases of the junction left unmatched. The CDR3 sequence is 16 residues long. Written as DNA, the CDR3 is TGTGCCACCAGTGATTCGAGCGGGAGTGGGTCCTACGAGCAGTACTTC. This encodes CATSDSSGSGSYEQYF.

This clonotype was picked up a small number of times. The chain recombines TRBV25-1 with TRBJ2-5; the D is unclear. The CDR3 is 13 residues long. From germline, CDR1 is MGHDK and CDR2 SYGVNS. V gave up 1 base and J gave up 1 base, with 4 bases separating them. The CDR3 is CASSELGQETQYF. The CDR3 nucleotides read TGTGCCAGCAGTGAATTGGGCCAAGAGACCCAGTACTTC.

The rearrangement joins TRBV4-1 to TRBJ2-3; TRBD2 matches at 13 bases. The V and J ends lost 2 bases and 5 bases, in that order; junction bases with no gene match: 7. Germline V gives CDR1 MGHRA, CDR2 YSYEKL. There are 17 residues in the CDR3. CDR3 sequence: CASSQPRTSGRKDTQYF. The CDR3 DNA sequence: TGCGCCAGCAGCCAACCTCGGACTAGCGGGAGAAAAGATACGCAGTATTTT.